This T cell receptor beta chain was found in a study of CD8 T cells in Susac syndrome. An input of roughly 0.5 to 1 ug of RNA was subjected to reverse transcription using random hexamers. The amplification used immunoSEQ multiplex PCR on TCR beta CDR3; it spanned 54 Vbeta and 13 Jbeta. TCRdb ran MiXCR on the immunoSEQ multiplex PCR reads and lists one entry per CDR3 protein. The sample lists roughly 150,000 distinct CDR3 sequences, about 94% seen once, with over 0.2% in the top ten. Deletions cut 0 bases from V and 8 bases from J, with 16 bases between. CDR1 and CDR2 from the germline V gene are WSHSY and SAAADI. The CDR3 loop spans 15 amino acids. Broader study findings: Only a relatively small number of individuals were included in the TCR sequencing and HLA analysis.

Points on this clonotype: Antigen unknown.

The chain is built from TRBV10-2 and TRBJ1-2, with no clear D. The sequenced material came from CD8+ T cells from PBMCs. This TCR was recovered from a human donor with multiple sclerosis. This chain's CDR3 is CASSESVRPAEGYTF. The DNA of the CDR3 is TGCGCCAGCAGTGAGTCGGTCAGGCCTGCGGAGGGCTACACCTTC.